The next 14 T cell receptor beta chains were all read from a single sample in a study of control samples from healthy donors and cancer patients. Assay used: immunoSEQ multiplex PCR; TCRdb lists only in-frame clones, some missing. The sample has hundreds of thousands of clones, roughly 90% seen once. The sequencing input was PBMCs. The receptors here all came from a man aged 35 to 55 with head and neck cancer.

J is TRBJ1-6 and V is TRBV7-2, with D unresolved. There are 13 residues in the CDR3. Germline V gives CDR1 SGHTA, CDR2 FQGNSA. Trimming stripped 5 bases from V and 7 bases from J, with 9 bases between. The DNA of the CDR3 is TGTGCCAGCAGCAAGGCGCGAAATTCACCCCTCCACTTT. This gives the protein CASSKARNSPLHF.

This chain connects TRBV28 to TRBJ1-2, with a weak D call TRBD1 (6 bases). The ends were cut back, 1 base at V and 8 bases at J, with 11 bases in the middle. The CDR3 has 13 amino acids. CDR1 is MDHEN, CDR2 SYDVKM, per germline. In DNA, the CDR3 is TGTGCCAGCAGTTTATCCGGGGGCGTCGGCTACACCTTC. This sequence encodes CASSLSGGVGYTF.

The chain recombines TRBV5-6 with TRBJ1-6, with 8 bases lining up with TRBD1. Germline V CDR1 and CDR2: SGHDT, YYEEEE. V shed 4 bases and J 9 bases; nucleotides not matched to a gene: 6. This CDR3 spans 14 amino acids. The CDR3 loop reads CASSIGQGASPLHF. The CDR3 nucleotides are TGTGCCAGCAGCATTGGACAGGGCGCTTCACCCCTCCACTTT.

This chain connects TRBV5-5 to TRBJ1-2; TRBD1 matches at 9 bases. Germline V gene lookup returns CDR1 SGHKS and CDR2 YYEKEE (reference sequence). The CDR3 is 14 residues long. Losses at the gene ends were 6 bases for V and 4 bases for J; bases not matched to a gene: 7. DNA for the CDR3: TGTGCCAGCACCCGGGACAGGGCGGCCTATGGCTACACCTTC. Translation gives CASTRDRAAYGYTF.

The CDR3 region is CAISPSSGVREVRETQYF. As DNA, the CDR3 is TGTGCCATCAGCCCAAGCTCGGGTGTGCGGGAGGTTCGGGAGACCCAGTACTTC. V gene TRBV10-3 combines with J gene TRBJ2-5; 8 positions match TRBD2. The CDR3 is made up of 18 amino acids. J lost 5 bases, V lost 6 bases, and 20 bases had no gene match. Germline values: CDR1 ENHRY, CDR2 SYGVKD.

This clone was observed a few times. The chain links TRBV28 to TRBJ1-1; 7 positions agree with TRBD1. Germline V gene sequence: CDR1 MDHEN, CDR2 SYDVKM. This CDR3 contains 14 residues. The ends lost 2 bases at V and 5 bases at J; junction bases unmatched: 5. CDR3 region: CASSLGTEGTEAFF. In nucleotides, the CDR3 is TGTGCCAGCAGTTTAGGGACAGAGGGAACTGAAGCTTTCTTT.

The V call is TRBV6-1, the J call TRBJ2-7, with D maybe TRBD1 (5 bases). Germline V lookup: CDR1 MNHNS, CDR2 SASEGT. The CDR3 spans 11 residues. The ends were cut back, 8 bases at V and 2 bases at J, with 7 bases in the middle. DNA for the CDR3: TGTGCCAGCTCAGGGACCTACGAGCAGTACTTC. This encodes CASSGTYEQYF.

The rearrangement joins TRBV4-1 to TRBJ2-1; D perhaps matches TRBD1 (6 bases). Deletions cut 4 bases from V and 4 bases from J, with 20 bases between. Per the germline V gene, CDR1 is MGHRA and CDR2 is YSYEKL. The CDR3 extends over 17 amino acids. Here the CDR3 reads CASSLRESGAIYNEQFF. CDR3 bases: TGCGCCAGCAGCCTAAGGGAATCAGGGGCTATTTACAATGAGCAGTTCTTC.

The chain carries TRBV5-4 and TRBJ2-3, with 7 bases aligning to TRBD1. This CDR3 has 15 residues. V was pared by 0 bases and J by 2 bases, with 3 bases of the junction left unmatched. Germline V lookup: CDR1 SGHNT, CDR2 YYREEE (reference sequence). The CDR3 sequence is CASSLGQGITDTQYF. In DNA form, the CDR3 reads TGTGCCAGCAGCTTGGGACAGGGAATCACAGATACGCAGTATTTT.

The chain joins TRBV5-1 to TRBJ1-3; no reliable D call. The CDR3 is 14 amino acids. V lost 0 bases and J 2 bases, leaving 6 bases between the germline ends. The germline CDR1 and CDR2 sequences are SGHRS and YFSETQ. This CDR3 is CASSLDIAGNTIYF. The CDR3 DNA reads TGCGCCAGCAGCTTGGACATCGCTGGAAACACCATATATTTT. Looking up the rest from reference TRBV5-1 and TRBJ1-3 gives the full variable domain: KAGVTQTPRYLIKTRGQQVTLSCSPISGHRSVSWYQQTPGQGLQFLFEYFSETQRNKGNFPGRFSGRQFSNSRSEMNVSTLELGDSALYLCASSLDIAGNTIYFGEGSWLTVV.

The V gene is TRBV10-1, the J gene TRBJ2-7, with D possibly TRBD1 on 6 matching bases. Trimming stripped 2 bases from V and 3 bases from J, with 11 bases between. Germline V gene lookup returns CDR1 WNHNN and CDR2 SYGVQD (reference sequence). The CDR3 is 14 amino acids. CDR3 amino acids: CASSETGFIYEQYF. The CDR3 DNA follows: TGCGCCAGCAGTGAGACAGGGTTTATCTACGAGCAGTACTTC.

V is TRBV30 and J is TRBJ1-2, with 9 bases fitting TRBD1. The junction had 7 bases not matched to a gene; V was cut back by 7 bases and J by 7 bases. CDR3 length: 12 amino acids. CDR1 is GTSNPN and CDR2 is SVGIG in the germline V gene (reference sequence). The chain's CDR3 is CASGQGLVGYTF. In DNA, the CDR3 is TGTGCCTCGGGACAGGGTCTTGTTGGCTACACCTTC.

The chain recombines TRBV11-2 with TRBJ2-1; 9 bases line up with TRBD2. Germline V CDR1 and CDR2: SGHAT, FQNNGV. The CDR3 covers 18 residues. J was trimmed by 4 bases and V by 3 bases; bases with no gene match: 13. CDR3 in DNA: TGTGCCAGCAGCTTGGGAGGTCTCGACCTAGCGGGATACAATGAGCAGTTCTTC. As protein: CASSLGGLDLAGYNEQFF.

V and J are TRBV28 and TRBJ2-1; tentatively, D is TRBD2 (5 bases). Germline values: CDR1 MDHEN, CDR2 SYDVKM. This CDR3 is 15 amino acids long. V gave up 3 bases and J gave up 5 bases, with 14 bases separating them. CDR3 protein: CASSFSLAADNEQFF. In DNA, the CDR3 is TGTGCCAGCAGTTTTTCCCTAGCCGCTGACAATGAGCAGTTCTTC.